This T cell receptor beta chain was captured by sequencing in a study of CD4 T cells in relation to SARS-CoV-2 and coronaviruses. Study-wide context: TCR beta CDR3s were sequenced after approximately nine-day antigen culture of PBMCs.

This clone was observed a few times. Its antigen remains unidentified. Sequenced by immunoSEQ multiplex PCR; TCRdb stores in-frame clones only, minus some. The data hold around 25,000 clones, with around 76% observed a single time. CD4+ T cells from unexposed donors were obtained before the COVID-19 pandemic (2011-2018). After around nine days of culture, CD4+ T cells were isolated. Material for sequencing was CD4+ T cells from PBMCs, cultured in vitro. The sequence was collected from a human donor in good health.

The CDR3 spells CALGLAGPTGELFF. DNA for the CDR3: TGTGCTCTCGGGCTAGCGGGGCCGACCGGGGAGCTGTTTTTT. The chain employs TRBV28 and TRBJ2-2, with TRBD2 matching 9 bases. CDR3 length: 14 residues. Germline lookup yields CDR1 MDHEN and CDR2 SYDVKM.